These 26 T cell receptor beta chains came from one sample sequenced in a study of cytomegalovirus exposure and HLA in healthy donors listed by TCRdb under 2017. To prepare the library, the immunoSEQ multiplex PCR assay was applied. A mixture of 60 forward primers for TCR Vbeta segments and 13 reverse primers for TCR Jbeta segments was used in the multiplex PCR. TCRdb retrieved this table from immuneACCESS and kept in-frame rearrangements only. Not all clones are present; in checked studies, unresolved V genes account for under half, and no reason is known for the remainder. This sample is represented by approximately 160,000 clones; approximately 80% of them were singletons. The ten largest clones represent less than 9% of the sample. Specimen: PBMCs. These receptors were obtained from a male donor in good health and CMV-seropositive.

This chain uses TRBV5-6 with TRBJ1-1; D unresolved. Germline V lookup: CDR1 SGHDT, CDR2 YYEEEE. This CDR3 spans 14 amino acids. V lost 2 bases to trimming and J lost 2 bases, with 10 bases between them. The CDR3 sequence is CASSLYSINTEAFF. CDR3 DNA sequence: TGTGCCAGCAGCTTATACAGTATCAACACTGAAGCTTTCTTT.

This sequence joins TRBV27 and TRBJ2-7; D uncertain. Germline V gene sequence: CDR1 MNHEY, CDR2 SMNVEV (reference sequence). The CDR3 is 14 amino acids. Trimming removed 2 bases from V and 2 bases from J, with 10 bases in between. The CDR3 loop is CASSLKGGTYEQYF. The CDR3 nucleotides read TGTGCCAGCAGTTTAAAAGGCGGCACCTACGAGCAGTACTTC.

This clone was observed a handful of times. V gene TRBV4-1 combines with J gene TRBJ1-4; 9 bases fit TRBD1. With 4 bases clipped from V and 5 bases from J, the junction kept 5 bases outside the gene matches. Germline V gene lookup returns CDR1 MGHRA and CDR2 YSYEKL. The CDR3 covers 15 residues. The CDR3: CASSRPGQGNEKLFF. In nucleotides, the CDR3 is TGCGCCAGCAGCCGGCCGGGACAGGGAAATGAAAAACTGTTTTTT.

This chain joins TRBV30 and TRBJ1-3, with D possibly TRBD1 on 6 matching bases. The CDR3 is 13 residues long. Trimming pared 6 bases from V and 4 bases from J, leaving 13 bases between. From germline, CDR1 is GTSNPN and CDR2 SVGIG (reference sequence). The CDR3: CACHREGGNTIYF. The CDR3 coding sequence is TGTGCCTGCCACAGGGAGGGGGGAAACACCATATATTTT.

This sequence joins TRBV9 and TRBJ1-6; TRBD1 is a possible D gene (5 bases). The germline V gene has CDR1 SGDLS and CDR2 YYNGEE. The V and J ends lost 7 bases and 10 bases respectively, with 18 bases between them. CDR3 length: 14 amino acids. CDR3 coding DNA: TGTGCCAGCTCGGGGGTGGGTATTAGCTCACCCCTCCACTTT. This sequence encodes CASSGVGISSPLHF.

The J gene is TRBJ2-1, the V gene TRBV2; D might be TRBD1 (6 bases). V lost 7 bases and J 0 bases, leaving 10 bases between the germline ends. The CDR3 extends over 14 amino acids. The germline V gene encodes CDR1 SNHLY and CDR2 FYNNEI. CDR3 sequence (DNA): TGTGCCAGCATTGAGACAGGCTCCTACAATGAGCAGTTCTTC. Encoded protein: CASIETGSYNEQFF.

The gene calls are TRBV9 and TRBJ2-1, with TRBD2 matching 10 bases. Trimming removed 3 bases from V and 9 bases from J; junction bases left unmatched: 9. Germline values: CDR1 SGDLS, CDR2 YYNGEE. This CDR3 has 15 amino acids. CDR3 sequence reads: CASSESSGGRGEQFF. The CDR3 DNA reads as TGTGCCAGCAGCGAGTCTAGCGGGGGACGGGGTGAGCAGTTCTTC.

Details on this clone: Other DNA sequences in the same sample also yield this CDR3. The chain combines TRBV19 with TRBJ1-1; no reliable D call. Germline V gene sequence: CDR1 LNHDA, CDR2 SQIVND (reference sequence). Trimming stripped 5 bases from V and 0 bases from J, with 7 bases between. The CDR3 runs to 13 residues. The CDR3 DNA reads TGTGCCAGTAGTGCAGGATTGAACACTGAAGCTTTCTTT. As protein: CASSAGLNTEAFF.

The gene calls are TRBV6-5 and TRBJ2-7; 7 positions match TRBD2. With 2 bases clipped from V and 2 bases from J, the junction kept 3 bases outside the gene matches. The CDR3 contains 14 residues. Germline CDR1 is MNHEY and CDR2 is SVGAGI. CDR3 region: CASSYGGGAYEQYF. The CDR3 region has the DNA TGTGCCAGCAGTTACGGTGGGGGGGCCTACGAGCAGTACTTC.

This chain links TRBV11-3 with TRBJ2-3, with D perhaps matching TRBD1 (5 bases). The CDR3 is made up of 15 amino acids. Trimming took 5 bases from V and 4 from J, leaving 16 bases between them. Germline lookup yields CDR1 SGHNT and CDR2 YENEEA. The chain's CDR3 is CASSPGSGAPDTQYF. The DNA of the CDR3 is TGTGCCAGCAGCCCAGGGTCCGGAGCCCCAGATACGCAGTATTTT.

This CDR3 reads CASSGVDYRQETQYF. CDR3 sequence (DNA): TGCGCCAGCAGCGGAGTGGACTACCGCCAAGAGACCCAGTACTTC. This chain uses TRBV5-1 with TRBJ2-5; a weak D match, TRBD2 (6 bases). This CDR3 comprises 15 residues. Trimming cost V 4 bases and J 1 base, with 14 bases left between them. Germline-derived CDR1 and CDR2 are SGHRS and YFSETQ.

The rearrangement uses TRBV6-1 and TRBJ2-1; 7 bases line up with TRBD1. The CDR3 is 15 amino acids. With V trimmed by 6 bases and J by 10 bases, 15 bases remained unmatched. Per germline, CDR1 MNHNS and CDR2 SASEGT. The CDR3 DNA is TGTGCCAGCAGCGATGATCCGGGACAGTATGCCGAGCAGTTCTTC. Translated, it gives CASSDDPGQYAEQFF.

This clone appeared a single time. The chain uses TRBV27 and TRBJ2-7, with D tentatively TRBD1 (8 bases). V was trimmed by 3 bases and J by 6 bases, leaving 18 bases between them. The germline V gene has CDR1 MNHEY and CDR2 SMNVEV (reference sequence). This CDR3 is 15 amino acids long. Written as DNA, the CDR3 is TGTGCCAGCAGTTTCAAAAGCGGGACAGGCTTCGAGCAGTACTTC. Encoded protein: CASSFKSGTGFEQYF.

This clone has more than one count but fewer than ten. This chain links TRBV7-9 with TRBJ2-5; D uncertain. The CDR3 loop spans 13 amino acids. The V gene's germline CDR1 is SEHNR and CDR2 FQNEAQ (reference sequence). V lost 6 bases and J 4 bases, leaving 12 bases between the germline ends. CDR3 in DNA: TGTGCCAGCAGACCCCCGGCAGGAGAGACCCAGTACTTC. Translating gives CASRPPAGETQYF.

The chain carries TRBV6-6 and TRBJ2-3, with 9 bases fitting TRBD2. The ends lost 2 bases at V and 4 bases at J; junction bases unmatched: 7. Per the germline V gene, CDR1 is MNHNY and CDR2 is SVGAGI (reference sequence). CDR3 length: 16 amino acids. In DNA, the CDR3 is TGTGCCAGCAGTTACCCGCGGGGGGGCCATCCAGATACGCAGTATTTT. It codes for CASSYPRGGHPDTQYF.

V and J are TRBV2 and TRBJ2-1; D possibly corresponds to TRBD2 (6 bases). CDR3 length equals 16 residues. CDR1 and CDR2 from the germline V gene are SNHLY and FYNNEI. V lost 3 bases, J lost 9 bases, and 21 bases lay in between. DNA of the CDR3: TGTGCCAGCAGTGACGTGGCGGGGCCCGGGTGGATTGAGCAGTTCTTC. This gives the protein CASSDVAGPGWIEQFF.

This clone was picked up a small number of times. The V gene is TRBV11-3, the J gene TRBJ1-1; tentatively, D is TRBD1 (6 bases). The CDR3 extends over 15 amino acids. Germline assignment: CDR1 SGHNT and CDR2 YENEEA. V lost 7 bases and J 7 bases, leaving 22 bases between the germline ends. The CDR3 DNA is TGTGCCAGCATCCTTGGTGCAGGGGCCTCTTGTGAAGCTTTCTTT. Its translation: CASILGAGASCEAFF.

The rearrangement joins TRBV5-1 to TRBJ2-7, with 9 bases matching TRBD1. The CDR3 has 14 residues. In germline, CDR1 is SGHRS, CDR2 YFSETQ. Trimming took 3 bases from V and 3 from J; bases not matched to a gene: 4. Written as DNA, the CDR3 is TGCGCCAGCAGCTCGGGACAGGGTTTCTACGAGCAGTACTTC. Its protein is CASSSGQGFYEQYF.

This clone has more than one count but fewer than ten. This chain joins TRBV5-1 and TRBJ1-1; 7 nucleotides agree with TRBD1. Trimming cost V 4 bases and J 5 bases; bases outside gene matches: 5. From germline, CDR1 is SGHRS and CDR2 YFSETQ. CDR3 length equals 13 residues. CDR3 DNA sequence: TGCGCCAGCAGCGGGGGACAGAGAACTGAAGCTTTCTTT. It codes for CASSGGQRTEAFF.

The chain has TRBV4-1 and TRBJ2-7, with 9 bases lining up with TRBD2. With 3 bases clipped from V and 12 bases from J, the junction kept 18 bases outside the gene matches. Germline V gene sequence: CDR1 MGHRA, CDR2 YSYEKL. CDR3 length: 16 residues. The CDR3 here is CASSHPSGLAGSLRYF. CDR3 sequence (DNA): TGCGCCAGCAGCCACCCCTCGGGGCTAGCGGGGAGTCTAAGGTACTTC.

This clone was seen once. V and J are TRBV30 and TRBJ1-5; D is perhaps TRBD1 (5 bases). Germline V gene lookup returns CDR1 GTSNPN and CDR2 SVGIG (reference sequence). CDR3 length equals 14 residues. The CDR3 loop is CAFGGGDSNQPQHF. Here the CDR3 DNA reads TGTGCTTTCGGGGGGGGAGATAGCAATCAGCCCCAGCATTTT. Filled out from reference TRBV30 and TRBJ1-5, the complete variable domain reads SQTIHQWPATLVQPVGSPLSLECTVEGTSNPNLYWYRQAAGRGLQLLFYSVGIGQISSEVPQNLSASRPQDRQFILSSKKLLLSDSGFYLCAFGGGDSNQPQHFGDGTRLSIL.

This clone was recorded a few times. The chain joins TRBV7-9 to TRBJ2-4; the D gene is possibly TRBD2 (6 bases). CDR1 is SEHNR, CDR2 FQNEAQ, per germline (reference sequence). V lost 6 bases, J lost 6 bases, and 15 bases lay in between. CDR3 length: 14 amino acids. CDR3 sequence reads: CASRLGTAGNIQYF. The CDR3 DNA is TGTGCCAGCAGACTCGGGACTGCTGGAAACATTCAGTACTTC.

This sequence joins TRBV5-8 and TRBJ1-2; tentatively, D is TRBD1 (5 bases). The CDR3 has 12 residues. V lost 4 bases and J lost 8, with 12 bases in between. CDR1 and CDR2 from the germline V gene are SGHTS and YDEGEE. The CDR3 region has the DNA TGTGCCAGCAGCCAGGGATTCGGGGGCTACACCTTC. This encodes CASSQGFGGYTF.

In this sample, this clone turned up once. The chain combines TRBV7-8 with TRBJ2-5; D is ambiguous. The germline V and J ends were trimmed by 5 bases and 5 bases, with 18 bases remaining between them. The V gene's germline CDR1 is SGHVS and CDR2 FQNEAQ. CDR3 length equals 15 residues. The CDR3 DNA follows: TGTGCCAGCAGCCAAAGATACGGTTCCGGGGAGACCCAGTACTTC. Translation: CASSQRYGSGETQYF.

The chain joins TRBV7-3 to TRBJ2-1; 14 bases fit TRBD2. Germline assignment: CDR1 SGHTA and CDR2 FQGTGA. V shed 5 bases, J shed 3 bases, and the junction held 6 bases outside the gene matches. There are 17 residues in the CDR3. The CDR3 DNA reads TGTGCCAGCAGCCCAGGGACTAGCGGGGGATTCTACAATGAGCAGTTCTTC. Translation: CASSPGTSGGFYNEQFF.

The chain recombines TRBV12-5 with TRBJ1-2; 10 nucleotides agree with TRBD1. Germline values: CDR1 LGHNT, CDR2 FRNRAP. The CDR3 is made up of 15 amino acids. V lost 2 bases, J lost 4 bases, and 4 bases stayed unmatched. The CDR3 sequence: CASGLHGTGVYGYTF. The CDR3 DNA reads TGTGCTAGTGGTTTGCATGGGACAGGGGTCTATGGCTACACCTTC. The full variable domain, its missing parts supplied by reference TRBV12-5 and TRBJ1-2, is DARVTQTPRHKVTEMGQEVTMRCQPILGHNTVFWYRQTMMQGLELLAYFRNRAPLDDSGMPKDRFSAEMPDATLATLKIQPSEPRDSAVYFCASGLHGTGVYGYTFGSGTRLTVV.